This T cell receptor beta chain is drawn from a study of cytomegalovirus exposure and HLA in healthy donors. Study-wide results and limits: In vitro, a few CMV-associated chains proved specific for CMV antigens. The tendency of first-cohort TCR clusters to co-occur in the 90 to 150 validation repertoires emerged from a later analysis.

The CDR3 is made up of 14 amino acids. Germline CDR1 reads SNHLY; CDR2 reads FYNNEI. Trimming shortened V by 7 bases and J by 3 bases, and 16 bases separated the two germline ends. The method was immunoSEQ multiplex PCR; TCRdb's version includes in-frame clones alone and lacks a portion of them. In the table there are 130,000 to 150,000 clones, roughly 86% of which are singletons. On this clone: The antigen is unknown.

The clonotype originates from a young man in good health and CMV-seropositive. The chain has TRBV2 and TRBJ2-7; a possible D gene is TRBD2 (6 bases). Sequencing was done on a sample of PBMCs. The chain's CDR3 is CASNAPEGYYEQYF. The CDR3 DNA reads TGTGCCAGCAACGCCCCGGAGGGGTACTACGAGCAGTACTTC.